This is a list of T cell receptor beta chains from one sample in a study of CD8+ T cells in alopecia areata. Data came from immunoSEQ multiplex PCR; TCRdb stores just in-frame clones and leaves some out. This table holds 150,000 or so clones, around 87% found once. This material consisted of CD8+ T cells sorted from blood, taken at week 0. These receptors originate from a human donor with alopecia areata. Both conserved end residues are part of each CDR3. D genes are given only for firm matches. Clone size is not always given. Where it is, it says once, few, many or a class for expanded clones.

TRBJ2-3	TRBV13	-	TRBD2	TGTGCCAGCAGCCCGAGGACTAGCGGGGGTACAGATACGCAGTATTTT	CASSPRTSGGTDTQYF
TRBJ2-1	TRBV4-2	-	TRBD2	TGTGCCAGCAGCCAAGAGACTACCCTAACGAGCGGGGACTACAATGAGCAGTTCTTC	CASSQETTLTSGDYNEQFF
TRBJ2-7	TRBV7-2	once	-	TGTGCCAGCAGCCCTTTTGTGGGGAGCTACGAGCAGTACTTC	CASSPFVGSYEQYF
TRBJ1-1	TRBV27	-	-	TGTGCCAGCAGGGGAGCCCCGAACACTGAAGCTTTCTTT	CASRGAPNTEAFF
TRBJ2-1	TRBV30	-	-	TGTGCCTGGAGGTCCGGGAGATACAATGAGCAGTTCTTC	CAWRSGRYNEQFF
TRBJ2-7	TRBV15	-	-	TGTGCCACCAGCGGCCTAACCGGGGAGCAGTACTTC	CATSGLTGEQYF
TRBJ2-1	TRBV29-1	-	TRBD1	TGCAGCGGGATACAGGGGGCTGTGAATAATGAGCAGTTCTTC	CSGIQGAVNNEQFF
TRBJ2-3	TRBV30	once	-	TGTGCCTGCCCTTTCGAGCGGGCCACGCAGTATTTT	CACPFERATQYF
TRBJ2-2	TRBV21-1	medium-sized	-	TGTGCCAGCAGCAAAGCACAGGGCAACACCGGGGAGCTGTTTTTT	CASSKAQGNTGELFF
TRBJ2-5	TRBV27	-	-	TGTGCCAGCTCGTGGGGGTCCCAAGAGACCCAGTACTTC	CASSWGSQETQYF